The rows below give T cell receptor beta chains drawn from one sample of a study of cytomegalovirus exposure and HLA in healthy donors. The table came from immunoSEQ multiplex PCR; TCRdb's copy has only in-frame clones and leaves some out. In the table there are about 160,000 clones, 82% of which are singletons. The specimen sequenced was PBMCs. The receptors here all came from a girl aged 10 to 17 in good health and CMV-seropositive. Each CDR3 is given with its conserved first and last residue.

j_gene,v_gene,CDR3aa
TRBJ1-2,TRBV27,CASRGQSIYGYTF
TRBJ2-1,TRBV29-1,CSVDGREPYNEQFF
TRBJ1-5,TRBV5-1,CASSLAAEGPQHF
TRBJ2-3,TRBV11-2,CASSLRGNVDTQYF
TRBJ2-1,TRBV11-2,CASSSLAGVDEQFF
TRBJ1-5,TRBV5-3,CARPSDQPQHF
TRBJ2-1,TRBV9,CASSVGRYHEQFF
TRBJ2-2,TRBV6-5,CASSYRGMGTGELFF
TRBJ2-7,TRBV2,CASREDRVEQYF
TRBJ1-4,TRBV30,CAWTASGKLFF
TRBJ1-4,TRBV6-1,CASSEFNRYEKLFF
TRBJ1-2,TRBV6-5,CASSYVRDSSNYGYTF
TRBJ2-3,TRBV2,CASSDRRLVTDTQYF
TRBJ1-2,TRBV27,CASSRLGQGSVDYGYTF
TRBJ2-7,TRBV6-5,CASSYGQGIHEQYF
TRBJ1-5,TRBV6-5,CASSLNLNQPQHF
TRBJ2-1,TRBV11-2,CASSSGTAGIHEQFF
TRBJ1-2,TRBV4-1,CASSQVGQPYGYTF
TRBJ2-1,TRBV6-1,CASSGSLAGFDNEQFF
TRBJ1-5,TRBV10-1,CASSLRRSNQPQHF
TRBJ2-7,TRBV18,CASSDPSGEQYF
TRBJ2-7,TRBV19,CASRRGDTHSYEQYF
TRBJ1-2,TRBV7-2,CASSSWDRGNYGYTF
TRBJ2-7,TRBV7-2,CASSLEPRAYEQYF
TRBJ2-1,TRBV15,CATSPLAGGYNEQFF
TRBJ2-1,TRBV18,CASSRERLADYNEQFF
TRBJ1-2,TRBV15,CATSGDRPQRGYGYTF